Shown below are 23 T cell receptor beta chains from a single sample sequenced in a study of blood T cell repertoires in COVID-19. TCRdb's table, derived via immunoSEQ multiplex PCR, lists solely in-frame clones and lacks some. This sample has more than 95,000 clones, with roughly 86% found just once. Sequencing was performed on peripheral blood. These TCRs come from a human donor in a cohort sampled during active COVID-19.

The V gene is TRBV6-4, the J gene TRBJ1-2, with D unresolved. From germline, CDR1 is MRHNA and CDR2 SNTAGT. CDR3 length: 11 amino acids. V gave up 2 bases and J gave up 5 bases, with 3 bases separating them. This chain's CDR3 is CASSDLYGYTF. The CDR3 DNA is TGTGCCAGCAGTGACCTATATGGCTACACCTTC.

The V gene is TRBV18, the J gene TRBJ2-1; D not resolved. From germline, CDR1 is KGHSH and CDR2 LQKENI. Trimming left V 0 bases short and J 5 bases short, with 5 bases between. This CDR3 is built from 13 residues. CDR3 loop: CASSPPGHNEQFF. The DNA for the CDR3 is TGTGCCAGCTCACCACCTGGCCACAATGAGCAGTTCTTC.

The rearrangement joins TRBV10-1 to TRBJ2-1, with 9 bases matching TRBD1. V shed 4 bases and J 0 bases; nucleotides not matched to a gene: 1. The CDR3 consists of 15 residues. Germline V CDR1 and CDR2: WNHNN, SYGVQD (reference sequence). The DNA for the CDR3 is TGCGCCAGCAGTGGGGGACAGGGCTCCTACAATGAGCAGTTCTTC. Its translation is CASSGGQGSYNEQFF.

V and J are TRBV10-3 and TRBJ1-5, with a possible D match to TRBD1 (6 bases). The CDR3 consists of 14 residues. In germline, CDR1 is ENHRY, CDR2 SYGVKD. Trimming left V 3 bases short and J 2 bases short, with 8 bases between. CDR3 amino acids: CAISEKGGNQPQHF. CDR3 DNA: TGTGCCATCAGTGAAAAGGGGGGCAATCAGCCCCAGCATTTT.

V gene TRBV27 combines with J gene TRBJ2-7, with 13 bases aligning to TRBD2. This CDR3 contains 21 residues. From germline, CDR1 is MNHEY and CDR2 SMNVEV (reference sequence). Losses at the gene ends were 3 bases for V and 6 bases for J; bases not matched to a gene: 23. This chain's CDR3 is CASSFTHLTGEGLAGEFEQYF. DNA for the CDR3: TGTGCCAGCAGTTTCACCCACCTCACAGGGGAAGGACTAGCGGGAGAATTCGAGCAGTACTTC.

This chain connects TRBV5-4 to TRBJ1-6; 8 bases fit TRBD1. Germline lookup yields CDR1 SGHNT and CDR2 YYREEE (reference sequence). The CDR3 sequence is 15 residues long. V lost 1 base and J lost 7; bases outside the gene matches: 4. This CDR3 is CASSLSGTGNSPLHF. The CDR3 nucleotides are TGTGCCAGCAGCTTGTCCGGGACAGGAAATTCACCCCTCCACTTT.

V and J are TRBV19 and TRBJ2-7; D perhaps matches TRBD1 (6 bases). V lost 6 bases and J lost 4, with 13 bases in between. The CDR3 totals 13 residues. The germline gives CDR1 LNHDA, CDR2 SQIVND (reference sequence). The CDR3 nucleotides read TGTGCCAGTAGATCACAACAGGGATACGAGCAGTACTTC. Translation: CASRSQQGYEQYF. Full variable domain (outside the CDR3, taken from reference TRBV19 and TRBJ2-7): DGGITQSPKYLFRKEGQNVTLSCEQNLNHDAMYWYRQDPGQGLRLIYYSQIVNDFQKGDIAEGYSVSREKKESFPLTVTSAQKNPTAFYLCASRSQQGYEQYFGPGTRLTVT.

The gene calls are TRBV19 and TRBJ2-1, with D tentatively TRBD2 (6 bases). The CDR3 is 15 amino acids. V lost 0 bases and J lost 9, with 15 bases in between. Germline CDR1 and CDR2: LNHDA and SQIVND (reference sequence). The CDR3 DNA sequence: TGTGCCAGTAGTATAGATCGCCTTCAGGGAGGTGAGCAGTTCTTC. Its protein is CASSIDRLQGGEQFF.

The chain is built from TRBV28 and TRBJ2-7, with 10 positions matching TRBD2. Germline CDR1 reads MDHEN; CDR2 reads SYDVKM. Losses at the gene ends were 7 bases for V and 7 bases for J; bases not matched to a gene: 10. This CDR3 is built from 14 residues. CDR3 in amino acids: CASKGVSGRREQYF. CDR3 nucleotides: TGTGCCAGCAAAGGGGTTAGCGGGAGGAGGGAGCAGTACTTC.

This sequence joins TRBV18 and TRBJ2-3; TRBD2 aligns across 7 bases. CDR3 size: 16 residues. CDR1 KGHSH and CDR2 LQKENI come from the germline V gene. The J segment lost 3 bases and the V segment lost 2 bases, leaving 8 bases of the junction unmatched. This CDR3 is CASSPFWEGRTDTQYF. Here the CDR3 DNA reads TGTGCCAGCTCACCATTCTGGGAGGGCCGAACAGATACGCAGTATTTT.

In its sample, this clone was seen once. DNA of the CDR3: TGTGCCAGCAGCTTAGACAGTTACAATGAGCAGTTCTTC. Its protein is CASSLDSYNEQFF. This chain uses TRBV11-3 with TRBJ2-1, with unresolved D. CDR3 length: 13 amino acids. Germline V gives CDR1 SGHNT, CDR2 YENEEA. Trimming took off 0 bases at V and 4 bases at J, with 4 bases between the two ends.

CDR3 DNA sequence: TGTGCCAGCGGAGATTATAGCAATCAGCCCCAGCATTTT. Protein sequence: CASGDYSNQPQHF. This rearrangement joins TRBV12-3 or TRBV12-4 to TRBJ1-5; D is undetermined. There are 13 residues in the CDR3. With 8 bases removed from V and 0 bases from J, the gap between germline ends came to 8 bases.

This chain uses TRBV28 with TRBJ2-1, with 8 bases aligning to TRBD2. V dropped 5 bases and J dropped 4; count of bases not matched to a gene: 7. The CDR3 contains 15 residues. Per germline, CDR1 MDHEN and CDR2 SYDVKM. In DNA form, the CDR3 reads TGTGCCAGCAGTACCGAGCCTAGCGGGTACAATGAGCAGTTCTTC. This gives the protein CASSTEPSGYNEQFF. Supplemented by reference TRBV28 and TRBJ2-1, the full variable domain reads DVKVTQSSRYLVKRTGEKVFLECVQDMDHENMFWYRQDPGLGLRLIYFSYDVKMKEKGDIPEGYSVSREKKERFSLILESASTNQTSMYLCASSTEPSGYNEQFFGPGTRLTVL.

The rearrangement uses TRBV11-3 and TRBJ2-1; TRBD2 agrees at 12 bases. This CDR3 is built from 14 residues. With 8 bases clipped from V and 7 bases from J, the junction kept 6 bases outside the gene matches. Germline V lookup: CDR1 SGHNT, CDR2 YENEEA. The DNA of the CDR3 is TGTGCCAGCGCTTCTAGCGGGAGGGCAAATGAGCAGTTCTTC. Its translation: CASASSGRANEQFF.

The chain combines TRBV6-4 with TRBJ1-5, with 11 bases aligning to TRBD1. V was clipped by 6 bases and J by 4 bases; unmatched bases: 5. The CDR3 runs to 15 residues. Germline V gene data show CDR1 as MRHNA and CDR2 as SNTAGT. The CDR3 region has the DNA TGTGCCAGCAGCCCCGGGACAGGGGGGAATCAGCCCCAGCATTTT. Its translation: CASSPGTGGNQPQHF.

The rearrangement joins TRBV27 to TRBJ1-1; TRBD1 aligns across 11 bases. The germline gives CDR1 MNHEY, CDR2 SMNVEV (reference sequence). The CDR3 is made up of 17 amino acids. The junction had 15 bases not matched to a gene; V was cut back by 6 bases and J by 6 bases. The CDR3 reads CASSSTGTGGFGAEAFF. The CDR3 nucleotides are TGTGCCAGCAGCTCGACCGGGACAGGGGGATTTGGCGCTGAAGCTTTCTTT.

V gene TRBV7-3 combines with J gene TRBJ1-2; a possible D gene is TRBD1 (5 bases). CDR3 length: 15 amino acids. With 2 bases removed from V and 1 base from J, the gap between germline ends came to 11 bases. In germline, CDR1 is SGHTA, CDR2 FQGTGA. The CDR3 nucleotides read TGTGCCAGCAGCTTAGAGGGGAGGGGTAACTATGGCTACACCTTC. Residues: CASSLEGRGNYGYTF.

The chain couples TRBV6-5 to TRBJ2-2, with D possibly matching TRBD1 (5 bases). V was clipped by 5 bases and J by 6 bases, with 13 bases between them. The germline V gene encodes CDR1 MNHEY and CDR2 SVGAGI. This CDR3 is built from 14 residues. The CDR3 sequence is CASSNFRGAGELFF. As DNA, the CDR3 is TGTGCCAGCAGTAACTTTAGGGGTGCCGGGGAGCTGTTTTTT.

The chain uses TRBV5-4 and TRBJ2-1; the D gene is possibly TRBD2 (5 bases). Germline V gene sequence: CDR1 SGHNT, CDR2 YYREEE (reference sequence). Trimming pared 5 bases from V and 7 bases from J, leaving 7 bases between. CDR3 size: 11 residues. CDR3 sequence (DNA): TGTGCCAGCAGGAGGGAGAATGAGCAGTTCTTC. It is translated as CASRRENEQFF.

The rearrangement uses TRBV30 and TRBJ1-2; no firm D call. Germline CDR1 is GTSNPN and CDR2 is SVGIG (reference sequence). V lost 0 bases, J lost 7 bases, and 6 bases lay in between. This CDR3 comprises 11 residues. The CDR3 reads CAWSVAAGYTF. CDR3 nucleotide sequence: TGTGCCTGGAGTGTCGCGGCTGGCTACACCTTC.

The genes are TRBV10-3 and TRBJ2-7; TRBD2 aligns across 7 bases. CDR1 is ENHRY and CDR2 is SYGVKD in the germline V gene. With 10 bases clipped from V and 2 bases from J, the junction kept 8 bases outside the gene matches. This CDR3 has 13 amino acids. The CDR3 loop reads CATGGNSAYEQYF. Written as DNA, the CDR3 is TGTGCCACCGGGGGGAACTCGGCCTACGAGCAGTACTTC.

The rearrangement joins TRBV5-4 to TRBJ2-2; 9 positions match TRBD1. Germline lookup yields CDR1 SGHNT and CDR2 YYREEE (reference sequence). J gave up 2 bases and V 0 bases, and 5 bases lay outside the gene matches. The CDR3 has 17 residues. This chain's CDR3 is CASSLGQGVGNTGELFF. The CDR3 coding sequence is TGTGCCAGCAGCTTGGGACAGGGGGTTGGAAACACCGGGGAGCTGTTTTTT.

The chain carries TRBV3-1 (or the pseudogene TRBV3-2) and TRBJ1-1; 7 bases are shared with TRBD1. Germline CDR1 is LGHDT and CDR2 is YNNKEL (reference sequence). CDR3 size: 14 residues. V was pared by 3 bases and J by 10 bases, with 11 bases of the junction left unmatched. The CDR3 here is CASSQYGQARTAFF. The CDR3 DNA reads TGTGCCAGCAGCCAGTATGGACAGGCCCGGACAGCTTTCTTT.